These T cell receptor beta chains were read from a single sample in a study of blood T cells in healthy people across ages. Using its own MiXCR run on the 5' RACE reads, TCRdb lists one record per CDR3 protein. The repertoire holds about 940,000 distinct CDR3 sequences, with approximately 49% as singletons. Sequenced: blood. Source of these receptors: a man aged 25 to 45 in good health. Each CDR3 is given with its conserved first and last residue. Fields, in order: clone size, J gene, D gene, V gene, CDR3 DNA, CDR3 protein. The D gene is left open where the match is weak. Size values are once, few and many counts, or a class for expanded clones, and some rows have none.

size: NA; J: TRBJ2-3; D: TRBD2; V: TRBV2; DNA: TGTGCCAGCAGTGAAATAGCGGGGGGCGATACGCAGTATTTT; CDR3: CASSEIAGGDTQYF
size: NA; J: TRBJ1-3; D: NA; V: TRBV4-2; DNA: TGTGCCAGCAGCCAAGAGCCAGGGAAGAGCTCTGGAAACACCATATATTTT; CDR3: CASSQEPGKSSGNTIYF
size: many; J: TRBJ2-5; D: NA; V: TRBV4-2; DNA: TGTGCCAGCAGCCCTCAGGAGCAAGAGACCCAGTACTTC; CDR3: CASSPQEQETQYF
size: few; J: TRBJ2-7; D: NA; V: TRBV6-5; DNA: TGTGCCAGCAGTCCCACTGGCAAATACGAGCAGTACTTC; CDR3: CASSPTGKYEQYF
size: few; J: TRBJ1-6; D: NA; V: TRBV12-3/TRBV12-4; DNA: TGTGCCAGCACCTCGGCATCGGAGTTTACCCTCCACTTT; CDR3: CASTSASEFTLHF
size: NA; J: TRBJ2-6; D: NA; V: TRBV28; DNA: TGTGCCAGCAGAGGGGACGGCTTCTCTGGGGCCAACGTCCTGACTTTC; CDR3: CASRGDGFSGANVLTF
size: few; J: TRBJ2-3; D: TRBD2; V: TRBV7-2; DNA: TGTGCCAGCAGCTTTAAGGTCGGGGCGGGGGGACGCACAGATACGCAGTATTTT; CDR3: CASSFKVGAGGRTDTQYF
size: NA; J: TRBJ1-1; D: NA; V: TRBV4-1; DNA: TGCGCCAGCAGCCAAGCCGCGAACACTGAAGCTTTCTTT; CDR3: CASSQAANTEAFF
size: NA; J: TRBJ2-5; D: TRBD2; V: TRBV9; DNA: TGTGCCAGCAGCGTAGTTCCTAGCGGGGGGACACAAGAGACCCAGTACTTC; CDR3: CASSVVPSGGTQETQYF
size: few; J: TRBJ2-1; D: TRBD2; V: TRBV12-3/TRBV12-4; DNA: TGTGCCAGCAGTTGGGGACTAGCGACGTCGGATGAGCAGTTCTTC; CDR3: CASSWGLATSDEQFF
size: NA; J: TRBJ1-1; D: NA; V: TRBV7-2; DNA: TGTGCCAGCAGCTCCGGCGGGGGGGACACTGAAGCTTTCTTT; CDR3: CASSSGGGDTEAFF
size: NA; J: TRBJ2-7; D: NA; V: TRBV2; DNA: TGTGCCAGCAGTGAAAAGGGGCTGACGTACGAGCAGTACTTC; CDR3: CASSEKGLTYEQYF
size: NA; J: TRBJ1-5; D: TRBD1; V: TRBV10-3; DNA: TGTGCCATCAGTGACGACAGGGGCGTGAGGCAGCCCCAGCATTTT; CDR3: CAISDDRGVRQPQHF
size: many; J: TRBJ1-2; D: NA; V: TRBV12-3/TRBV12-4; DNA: TGTGCCAGCAGTTTAACAGCTAACTATGGCTACACCTTC; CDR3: CASSLTANYGYTF
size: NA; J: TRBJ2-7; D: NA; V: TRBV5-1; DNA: TGCGCCAGCAGCTACCAGGGGCCCACCTACGAGCAGTACTTC; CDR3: CASSYQGPTYEQYF
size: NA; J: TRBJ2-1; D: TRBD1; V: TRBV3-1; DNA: TGTGCCAGCAGCCAACGTGGTGCAGGGGGCGAATTGCAGTTCTTC; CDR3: CASSQRGAGGELQFF
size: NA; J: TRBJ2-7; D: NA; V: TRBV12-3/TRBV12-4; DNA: TGTGCCAGCAGCCGGGACAACTCCTACGAGAAGTACTTC; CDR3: CASSRDNSYEKYF
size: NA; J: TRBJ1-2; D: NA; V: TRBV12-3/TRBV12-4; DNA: TGTGCCAGCGCGGAATCTTATGGCTACACCTTC; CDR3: CASAESYGYTF
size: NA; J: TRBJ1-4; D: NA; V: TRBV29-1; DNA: TGCAGCGTTGAAGATCAGGGTAGAAATGAAAAACCGTTTTTT; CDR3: CSVEDQGRNEKPFF
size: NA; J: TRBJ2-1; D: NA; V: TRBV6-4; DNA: TGTGCCAGCAGTGCCACCGATAGCTCCTACAATGAGCAGTTCTTC; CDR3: CASSATDSSYNEQFF
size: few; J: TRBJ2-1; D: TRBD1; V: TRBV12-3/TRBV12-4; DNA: TGTGCCAGCAGAACAGGGGGCCCCTACAATGAGCAGTTCTTC; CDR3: CASRTGGPYNEQFF
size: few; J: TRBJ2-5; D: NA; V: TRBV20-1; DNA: TGCAGTGCTAGAGAGCGGCAAGAGACCCAGTACTTC; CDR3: CSARERQETQYF
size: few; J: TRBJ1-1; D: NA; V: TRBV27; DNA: TGTGCCAGCAGTTATGGGGAGGCTAACACTGAAGCTTTCTTT; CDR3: CASSYGEANTEAFF
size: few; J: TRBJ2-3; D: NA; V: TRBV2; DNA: TGTGCCAGCAGCCGCACCAGGGATACAGATACGCAGTATTTT; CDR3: CASSRTRDTDTQYF
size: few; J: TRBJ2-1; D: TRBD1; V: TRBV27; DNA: TGTGCCAGCAGACTGGGACAGGGGACCTACAATGAGCAGTTCTTC; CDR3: CASRLGQGTYNEQFF